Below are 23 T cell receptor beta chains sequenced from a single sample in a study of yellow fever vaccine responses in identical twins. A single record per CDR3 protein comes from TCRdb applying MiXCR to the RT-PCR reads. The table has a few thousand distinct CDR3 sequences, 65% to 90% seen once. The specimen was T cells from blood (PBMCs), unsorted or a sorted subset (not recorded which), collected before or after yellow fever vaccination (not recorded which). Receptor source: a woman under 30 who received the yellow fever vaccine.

The CDR3 sequence: CASSQDEGQGWDEQFF. The CDR3 DNA follows: TGCGCCAGCAGCCAAGATGAGGGACAGGGCTGGGATGAGCAGTTCTTC. This chain joins TRBV4-3 and TRBJ2-1; 9 nucleotides agree with TRBD1. The junction had 8 bases not matched to a gene; V was cut back by 0 bases and J by 8 bases. The length of the CDR3 is 16 residues. Germline V lookup: CDR1 LGHNA, CDR2 YSLEER.

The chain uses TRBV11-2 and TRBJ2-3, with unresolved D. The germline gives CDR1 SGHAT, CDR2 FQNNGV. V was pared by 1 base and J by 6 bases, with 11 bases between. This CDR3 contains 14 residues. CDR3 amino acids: CASSLVDPRDTQYF. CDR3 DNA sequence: TGTGCCAGCAGCTTAGTCGACCCCCGGGATACGCAGTATTTT.

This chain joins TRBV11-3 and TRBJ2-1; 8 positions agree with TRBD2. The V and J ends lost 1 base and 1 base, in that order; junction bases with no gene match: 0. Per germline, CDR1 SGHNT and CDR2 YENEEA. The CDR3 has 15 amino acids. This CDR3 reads CASSLASGSYNEQFF. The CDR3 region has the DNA TGTGCCAGCAGCTTAGCTAGCGGGTCCTACAATGAGCAGTTCTTC.

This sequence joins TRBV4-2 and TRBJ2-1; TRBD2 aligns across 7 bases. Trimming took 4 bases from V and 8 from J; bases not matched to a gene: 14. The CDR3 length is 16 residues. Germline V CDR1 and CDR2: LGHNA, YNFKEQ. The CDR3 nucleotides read TGTGCCAGCAGCCCCTATGGGAGCGGGGCTCGCGATGAGCAGTTCTTC. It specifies CASSPYGSGARDEQFF.

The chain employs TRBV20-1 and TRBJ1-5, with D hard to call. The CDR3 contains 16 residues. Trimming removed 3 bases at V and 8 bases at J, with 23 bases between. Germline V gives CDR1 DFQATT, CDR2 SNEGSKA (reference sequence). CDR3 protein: CSARGIGVSSSEPQHF. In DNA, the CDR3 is TGCAGTGCTAGGGGCATTGGGGTCTCCTCCAGTGAGCCCCAGCATTTT.

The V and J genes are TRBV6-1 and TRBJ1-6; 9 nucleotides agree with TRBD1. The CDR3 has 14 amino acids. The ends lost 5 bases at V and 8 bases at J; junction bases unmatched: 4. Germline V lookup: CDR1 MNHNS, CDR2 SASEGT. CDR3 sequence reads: CASSPGQGYSPLHF. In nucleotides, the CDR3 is TGTGCCAGCAGTCCGGGACAGGGATATTCACCCCTCCACTTT.

The CDR3 sequence: CSVWGASSTDTQYF. The CDR3 nucleotides are TGCAGCGTTTGGGGGGCTAGCAGTACAGATACGCAGTATTTT. The chain joins TRBV29-1 to TRBJ2-3; D possibly matches TRBD1 or TRBD2 (6 bases each). Germline V lookup: CDR1 SQVTM, CDR2 ANQGSEA. V lost 5 bases and J lost 3, with 15 bases in between. The CDR3 has 14 residues.

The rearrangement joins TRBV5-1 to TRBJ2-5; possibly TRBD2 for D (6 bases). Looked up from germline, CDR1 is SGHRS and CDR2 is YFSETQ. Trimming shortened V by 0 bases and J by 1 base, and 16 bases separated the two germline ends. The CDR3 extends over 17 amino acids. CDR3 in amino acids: CASSLGSWGEPQETQYF. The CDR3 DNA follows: TGCGCCAGCAGCTTGGGGTCTTGGGGGGAGCCCCAAGAGACCCAGTACTTC.

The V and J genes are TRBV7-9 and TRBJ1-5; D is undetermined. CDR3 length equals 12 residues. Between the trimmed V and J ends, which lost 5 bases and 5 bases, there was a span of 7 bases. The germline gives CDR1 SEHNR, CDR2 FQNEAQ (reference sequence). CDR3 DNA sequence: TGTGCCAGCAGCCCGGGAGATCAGCCCCAGCATTTT. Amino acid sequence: CASSPGDQPQHF.

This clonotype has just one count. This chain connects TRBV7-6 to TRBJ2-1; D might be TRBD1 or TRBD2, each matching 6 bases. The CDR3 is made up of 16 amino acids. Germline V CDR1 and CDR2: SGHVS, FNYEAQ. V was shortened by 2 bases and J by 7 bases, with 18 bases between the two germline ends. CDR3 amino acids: CASSLRGGGGLNEQFF. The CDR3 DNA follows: TGTGCCAGCAGCTTAAGGGGCGGAGGGGGGTTAAATGAGCAGTTCTTC.

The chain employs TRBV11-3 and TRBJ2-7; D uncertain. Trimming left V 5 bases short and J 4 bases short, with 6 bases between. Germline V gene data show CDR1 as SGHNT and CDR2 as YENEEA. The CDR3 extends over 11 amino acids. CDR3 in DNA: TGTGCCAGCAGCCCCAAATACGAGCAGTACTTC. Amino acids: CASSPKYEQYF. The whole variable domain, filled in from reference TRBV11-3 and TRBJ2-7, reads EAGVVQSPRYKIIEKKQPVAFWCNPISGHNTLYWYLQNLGQGPELLIRYENEEAVDDSQLPKDRFSAERLKGVDSTLKIQPAELGDSAVYLCASSPKYEQYFGPGTRLTVT.

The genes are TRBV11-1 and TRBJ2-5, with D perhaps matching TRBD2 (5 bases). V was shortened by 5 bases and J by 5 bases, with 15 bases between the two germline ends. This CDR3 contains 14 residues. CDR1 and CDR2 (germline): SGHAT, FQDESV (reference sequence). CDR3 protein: CASSGEGLVETQYF. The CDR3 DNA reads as TGTGCCAGCAGCGGCGAGGGTCTTGTCGAGACCCAGTACTTC.

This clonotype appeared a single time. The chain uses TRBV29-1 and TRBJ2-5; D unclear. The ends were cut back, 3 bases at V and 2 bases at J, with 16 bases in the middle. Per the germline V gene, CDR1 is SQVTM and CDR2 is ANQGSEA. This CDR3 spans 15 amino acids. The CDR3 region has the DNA TGCAGCGTTGACTTGTCCGAAGAGTGGCAAGAGACCCAGTACTTC. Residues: CSVDLSEEWQETQYF. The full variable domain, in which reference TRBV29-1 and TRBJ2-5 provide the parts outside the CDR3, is SAVISQKPSRDICQRGTSLTIQCQVDSQVTMMFWYRQQPGQSLTLIATANQGSEATYESGFVIDKFPISRPNLTFSTLTVSNMSPEDSSIYLCSVDLSEEWQETQYFGPGTRLLVL.

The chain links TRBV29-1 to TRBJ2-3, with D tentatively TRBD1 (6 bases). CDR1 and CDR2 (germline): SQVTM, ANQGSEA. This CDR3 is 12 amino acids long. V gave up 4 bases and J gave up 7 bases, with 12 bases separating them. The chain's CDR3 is CSVARDINTQYF. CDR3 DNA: TGCAGCGTTGCAAGGGACATCAATACGCAGTATTTT.

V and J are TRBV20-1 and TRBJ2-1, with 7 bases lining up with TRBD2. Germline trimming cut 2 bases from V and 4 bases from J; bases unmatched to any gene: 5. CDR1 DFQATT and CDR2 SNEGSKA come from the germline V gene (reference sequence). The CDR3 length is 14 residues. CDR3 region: CSARFGGGYNEQFF. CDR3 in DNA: TGCAGTGCTAGATTTGGGGGGGGTTACAATGAGCAGTTCTTC.

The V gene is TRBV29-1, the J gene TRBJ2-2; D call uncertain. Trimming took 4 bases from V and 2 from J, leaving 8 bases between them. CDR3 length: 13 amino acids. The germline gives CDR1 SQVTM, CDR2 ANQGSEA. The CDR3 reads CSVGDPNTGELFF. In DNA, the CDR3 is TGCAGCGTTGGTGACCCAAACACCGGGGAGCTGTTTTTT.

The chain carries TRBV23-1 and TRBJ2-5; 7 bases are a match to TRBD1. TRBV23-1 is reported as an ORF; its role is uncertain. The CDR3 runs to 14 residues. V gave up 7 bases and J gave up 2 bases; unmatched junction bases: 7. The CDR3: CASTTGTVQETQYF. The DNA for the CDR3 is TGCGCCAGCACCACCGGGACAGTTCAAGAGACCCAGTACTTC.

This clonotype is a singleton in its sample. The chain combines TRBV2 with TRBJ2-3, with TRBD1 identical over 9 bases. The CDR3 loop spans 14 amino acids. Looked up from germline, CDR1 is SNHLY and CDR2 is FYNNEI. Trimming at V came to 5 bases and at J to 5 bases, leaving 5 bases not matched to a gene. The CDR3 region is CASSLGQGQDTQYF. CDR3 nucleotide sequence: TGTGCCAGCAGTCTGGGACAGGGACAAGATACGCAGTATTTT. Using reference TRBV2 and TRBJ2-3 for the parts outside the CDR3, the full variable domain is EPEVTQTPSHQVTQMGQEVILRCVPISNHLYFYWYRQILGQKVEFLVSFYNNEISEKSEIFDDQFSVERPDGSNFTLKIRSTKLEDSAMYFCASSLGQGQDTQYFGPGTRLTVL.

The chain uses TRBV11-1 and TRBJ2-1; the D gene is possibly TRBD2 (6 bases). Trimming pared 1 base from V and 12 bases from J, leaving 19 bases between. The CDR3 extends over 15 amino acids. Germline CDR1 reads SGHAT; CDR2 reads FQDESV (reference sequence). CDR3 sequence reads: CASSLGRGRTPGQFF. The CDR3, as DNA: TGTGCCAGCAGCTTAGGGCGGGGAAGAACGCCCGGGCAGTTCTTC.

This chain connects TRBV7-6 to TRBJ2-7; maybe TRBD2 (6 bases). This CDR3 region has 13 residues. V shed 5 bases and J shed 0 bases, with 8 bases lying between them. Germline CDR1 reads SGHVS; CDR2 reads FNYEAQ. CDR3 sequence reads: CASSPGLSYEQYF. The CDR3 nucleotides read TGTGCCAGCAGCCCGGGACTCTCCTACGAGCAGTACTTC.

CDR3 bases: TGTGCCAGCAGCGAGGCAGGTTACAATGAGCAGTTCTTC. It codes for CASSEAGYNEQFF. The rearrangement joins TRBV7-3 to TRBJ2-1; D call uncertain. Germline lookup yields CDR1 SGHTA and CDR2 FQGTGA. Trimming removed 5 bases from V and 4 bases from J, with 9 bases in between. The CDR3 length is 13 residues. The complete variable domain, with remaining parts taken from reference TRBV7-3 and TRBJ2-1, reads GAGVSQTPSNKVTEKGKYVELRCDPISGHTALYWYRQSLGQGPEFLIYFQGTGAADDSGLPNDRFFAVRPEGSVSTLKIQRTERGDSAVYLCASSEAGYNEQFFGPGTRLTVL.

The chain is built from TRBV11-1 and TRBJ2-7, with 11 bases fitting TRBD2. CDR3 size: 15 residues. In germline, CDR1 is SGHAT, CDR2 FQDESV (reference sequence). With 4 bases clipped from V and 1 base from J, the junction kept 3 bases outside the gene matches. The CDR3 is CASSSSSGRSYEQYF. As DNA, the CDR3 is TGTGCCAGCAGCTCTTCTAGCGGGAGGTCCTACGAGCAGTACTTC.

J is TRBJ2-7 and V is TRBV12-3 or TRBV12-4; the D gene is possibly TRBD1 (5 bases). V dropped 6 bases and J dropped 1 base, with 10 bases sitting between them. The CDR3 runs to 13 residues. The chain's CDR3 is CASSLRQSYEQYF. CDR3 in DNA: TGTGCCAGCAGCTTAAGACAGTCCTACGAGCAGTACTTC.